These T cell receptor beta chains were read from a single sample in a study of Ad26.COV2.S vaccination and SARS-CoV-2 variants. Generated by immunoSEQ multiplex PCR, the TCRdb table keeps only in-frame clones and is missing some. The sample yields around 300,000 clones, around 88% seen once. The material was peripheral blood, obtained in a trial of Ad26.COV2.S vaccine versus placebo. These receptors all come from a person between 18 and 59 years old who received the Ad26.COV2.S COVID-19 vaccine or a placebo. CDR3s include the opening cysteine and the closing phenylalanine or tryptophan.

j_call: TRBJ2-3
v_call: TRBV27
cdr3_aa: CASGIATTGDTQYF

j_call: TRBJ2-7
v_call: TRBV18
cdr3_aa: CASSQGSGSYEQYF

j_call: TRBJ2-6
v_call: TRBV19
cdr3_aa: CASISNTGPGANVLTF

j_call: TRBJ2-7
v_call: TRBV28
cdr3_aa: CASSLGGYEQYF

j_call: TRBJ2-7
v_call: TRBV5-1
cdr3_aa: CASSLTGTYEQYF

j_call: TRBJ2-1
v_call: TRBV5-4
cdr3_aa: CASNPDRGRANEQFF

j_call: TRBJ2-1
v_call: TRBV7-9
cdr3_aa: CASAPLAGGPYEQFF

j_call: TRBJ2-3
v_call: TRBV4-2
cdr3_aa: CASSQGTSGMLSTDTQYF

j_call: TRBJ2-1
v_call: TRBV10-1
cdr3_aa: CASSIYGTYNEQFF

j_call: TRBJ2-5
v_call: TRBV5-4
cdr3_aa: CASSLPATGGLETQYF

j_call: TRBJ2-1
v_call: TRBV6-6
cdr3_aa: CASSYAGLNEQFF

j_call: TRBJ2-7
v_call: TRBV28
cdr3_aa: CASSLGQGYEQYF

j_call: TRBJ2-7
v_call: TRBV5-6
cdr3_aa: CASSDLDREDYEQYF

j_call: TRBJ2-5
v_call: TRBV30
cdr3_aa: CAWSGSQETRYF

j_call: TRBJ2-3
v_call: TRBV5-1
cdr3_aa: CASSLRVTDTQYF

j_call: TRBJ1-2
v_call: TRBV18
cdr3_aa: CASAGQATNYGYTF

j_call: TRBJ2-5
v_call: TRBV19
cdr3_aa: CASSLDYRETQYF

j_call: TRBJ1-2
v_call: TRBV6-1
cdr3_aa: CASSESGAGDNYGYTF

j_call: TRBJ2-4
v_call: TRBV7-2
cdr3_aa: CASSLGPSSPIQYF

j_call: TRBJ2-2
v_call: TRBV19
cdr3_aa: CASSRLASGELFF